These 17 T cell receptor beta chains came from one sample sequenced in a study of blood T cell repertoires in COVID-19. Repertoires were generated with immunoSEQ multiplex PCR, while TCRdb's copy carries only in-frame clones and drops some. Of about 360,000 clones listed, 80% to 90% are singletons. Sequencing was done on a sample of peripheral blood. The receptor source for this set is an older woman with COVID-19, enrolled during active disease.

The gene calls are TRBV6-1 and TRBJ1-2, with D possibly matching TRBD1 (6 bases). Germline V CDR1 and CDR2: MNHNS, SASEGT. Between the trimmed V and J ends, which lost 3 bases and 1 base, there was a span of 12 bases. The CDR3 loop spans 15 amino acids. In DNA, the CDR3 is TGTGCCAGCAGTGATCCGACAGGTTATAACTATGGCTACACCTTC. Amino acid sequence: CASSDPTGYNYGYTF.

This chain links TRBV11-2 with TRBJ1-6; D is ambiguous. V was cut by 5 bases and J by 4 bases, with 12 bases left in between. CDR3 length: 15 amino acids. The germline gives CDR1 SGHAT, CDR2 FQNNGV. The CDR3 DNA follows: TGTGCCAGCAGCACGCTTCAGGAATATAATTCACCCCTCCACTTT. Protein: CASSTLQEYNSPLHF.

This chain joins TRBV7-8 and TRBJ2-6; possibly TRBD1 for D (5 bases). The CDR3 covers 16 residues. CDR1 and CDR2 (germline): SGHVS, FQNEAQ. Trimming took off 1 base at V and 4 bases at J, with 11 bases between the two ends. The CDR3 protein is CASSLGGAMGANVLTF. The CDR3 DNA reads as TGTGCCAGCAGCTTAGGGGGCGCAATGGGGGCCAACGTCCTGACTTTC. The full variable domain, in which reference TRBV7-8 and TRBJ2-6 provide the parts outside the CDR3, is GAGVSQSPRYKVAKRGQDVALRCDPISGHVSLFWYQQALGQGPEFLTYFQNEAQLDKSGLPSDRFFAERPEGSVSTLKIQRTQQEDSAVYLCASSLGGAMGANVLTFGAGSRLTVL.

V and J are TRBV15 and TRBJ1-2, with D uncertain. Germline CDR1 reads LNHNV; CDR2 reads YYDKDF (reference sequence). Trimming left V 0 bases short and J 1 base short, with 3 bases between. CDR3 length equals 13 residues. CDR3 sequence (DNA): TGTGCCACCAGCAGAGACAGTAACTATGGCTACACCTTC. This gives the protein CATSRDSNYGYTF.

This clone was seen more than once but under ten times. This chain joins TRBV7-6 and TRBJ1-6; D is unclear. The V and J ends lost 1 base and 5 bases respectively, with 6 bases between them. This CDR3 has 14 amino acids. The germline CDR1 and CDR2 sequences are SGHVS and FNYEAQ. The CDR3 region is CASSLGGDNSPLHF. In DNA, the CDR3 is TGTGCCAGCAGCTTAGGGGGAGATAATTCACCCCTCCACTTT.

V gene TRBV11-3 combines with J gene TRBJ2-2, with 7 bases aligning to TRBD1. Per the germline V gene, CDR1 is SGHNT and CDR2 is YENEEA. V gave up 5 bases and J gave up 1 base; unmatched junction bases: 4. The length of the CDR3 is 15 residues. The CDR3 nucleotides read TGTGCCAGCAGCCTCGGGACAGAGAACACCGGGGAGCTGTTTTTT. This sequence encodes CASSLGTENTGELFF. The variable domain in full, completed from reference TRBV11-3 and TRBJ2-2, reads EAGVVQSPRYKIIEKKQPVAFWCNPISGHNTLYWYLQNLGQGPELLIRYENEEAVDDSQLPKDRFSAERLKGVDSTLKIQPAELGDSAVYLCASSLGTENTGELFFGEGSRLTVL.

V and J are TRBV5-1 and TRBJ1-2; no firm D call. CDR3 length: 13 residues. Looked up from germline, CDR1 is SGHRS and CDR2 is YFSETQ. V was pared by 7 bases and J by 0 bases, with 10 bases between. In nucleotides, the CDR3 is TGCGCCAGCTGTCCAGATACTAACTATGGCTACACCTTC. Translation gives CASCPDTNYGYTF.

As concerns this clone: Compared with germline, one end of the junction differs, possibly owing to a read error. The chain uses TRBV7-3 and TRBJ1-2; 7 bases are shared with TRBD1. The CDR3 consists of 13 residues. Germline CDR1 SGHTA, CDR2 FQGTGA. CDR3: CASSLTGEHGYTF. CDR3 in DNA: TGTGCCAGCAGCCTAACAGGGGAACATGGCTACACCTTC.

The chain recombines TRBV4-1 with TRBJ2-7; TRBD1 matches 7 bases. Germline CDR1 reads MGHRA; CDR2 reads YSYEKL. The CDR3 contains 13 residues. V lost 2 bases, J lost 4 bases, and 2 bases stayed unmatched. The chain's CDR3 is CASSQSGGYEQYF. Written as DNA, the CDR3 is TGCGCCAGCAGCCAATCAGGGGGTTACGAGCAGTACTTC.

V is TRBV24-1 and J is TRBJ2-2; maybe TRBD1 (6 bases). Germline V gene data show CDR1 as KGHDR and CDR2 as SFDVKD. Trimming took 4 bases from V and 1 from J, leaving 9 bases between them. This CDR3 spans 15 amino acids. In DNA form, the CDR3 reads TGTGCCACCAGTGACCCGGGACAGAACACCGGGGAGCTGTTTTTT. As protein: CATSDPGQNTGELFF.

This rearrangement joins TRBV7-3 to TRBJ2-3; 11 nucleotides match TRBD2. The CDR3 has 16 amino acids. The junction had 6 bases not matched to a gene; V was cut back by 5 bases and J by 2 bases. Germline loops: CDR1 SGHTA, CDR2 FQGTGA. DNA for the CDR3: TGTGCCAGCAGCCGGGGGACTAGCGGATCCACAGATACGCAGTATTTT. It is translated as CASSRGTSGSTDTQYF.

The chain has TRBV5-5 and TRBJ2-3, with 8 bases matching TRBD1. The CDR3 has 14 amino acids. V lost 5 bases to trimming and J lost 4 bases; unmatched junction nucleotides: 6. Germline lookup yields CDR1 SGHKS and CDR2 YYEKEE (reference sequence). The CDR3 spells CASRDRGVSDTQYF. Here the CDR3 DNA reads TGTGCCAGCAGAGACAGGGGAGTTTCAGATACGCAGTATTTT. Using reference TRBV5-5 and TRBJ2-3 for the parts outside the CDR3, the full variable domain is DAGVTQSPTHLIKTRGQQVTLRCSPISGHKSVSWYQQVLGQGPQFIFQYYEKEERGRGNFPDRFSARQFPNYSSELNVNALLLGDSALYLCASRDRGVSDTQYFGPGTRLTVL.

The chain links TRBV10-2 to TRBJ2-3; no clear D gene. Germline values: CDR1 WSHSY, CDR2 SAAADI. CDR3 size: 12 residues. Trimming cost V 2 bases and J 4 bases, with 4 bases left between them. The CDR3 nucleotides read TGCGCCAGCAGTGAGGCGTCAGATACGCAGTATTTT. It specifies CASSEASDTQYF.

Here the CDR3 DNA reads TGTGCCACCAGCAGAGAGAGAAGATACGAGCAGTACTTC. The encoded protein is CATSRERRYEQYF. The gene calls are TRBV15 and TRBJ2-7; D remains unclear. Trimming stripped 0 bases from V and 4 bases from J, with 7 bases between. From germline, CDR1 is LNHNV and CDR2 YYDKDF (reference sequence). There are 13 residues in the CDR3.

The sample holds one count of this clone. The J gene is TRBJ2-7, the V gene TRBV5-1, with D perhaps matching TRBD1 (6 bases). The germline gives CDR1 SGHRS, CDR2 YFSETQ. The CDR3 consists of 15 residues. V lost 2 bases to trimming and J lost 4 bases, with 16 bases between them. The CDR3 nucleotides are TGCGCCAGCAGCTTATTATCAGGGGTAGGATACGAGCAGTACTTC. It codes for CASSLLSGVGYEQYF.

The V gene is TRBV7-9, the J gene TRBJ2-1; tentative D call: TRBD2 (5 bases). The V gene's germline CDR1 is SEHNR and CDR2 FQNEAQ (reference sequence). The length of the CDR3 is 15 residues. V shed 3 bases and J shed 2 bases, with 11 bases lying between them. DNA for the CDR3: TGTGCCAGCAGCTTTGTTCGGGGAGCCTACAATGAGCAGTTCTTC. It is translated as CASSFVRGAYNEQFF.

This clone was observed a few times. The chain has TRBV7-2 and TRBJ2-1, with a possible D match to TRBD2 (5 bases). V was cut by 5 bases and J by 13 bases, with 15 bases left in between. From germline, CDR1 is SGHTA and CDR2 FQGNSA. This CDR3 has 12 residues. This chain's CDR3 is CASSLAGRRQFF. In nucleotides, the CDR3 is TGTGCCAGCAGCCTCGCGGGCCGACGACAGTTCTTC.